The clone carrying this TCR beta chain was found a few times. The use of a sample-barcoded 5' primer and a J-beta primer mix characterized a second PCR of roughly 6 to 11 cycles. TCRdb ran MiXCR on the 5' RACE reads and lists one entry per CDR3 protein. The table records approximately 670,000 distinct CDR3 sequences, around 43% of them present only once. This specimen comes from a study of blood T cells in healthy people across ages. J was trimmed by 5 bases and V by 3 bases; bases with no gene match: 13. Germline-derived CDR1 and CDR2 are SGDLS and YYNGEE. The CDR3 runs to 18 residues. The source is an elderly man in good health. The sequenced sample was blood. The chain combines TRBV9 with TRBJ2-6; 8 nucleotides line up with TRBD1. CDR3 amino acids: CASSESNPDRARANVLTF. CDR3 coding DNA: TGTGCCAGCAGCGAGAGTAACCCGGACAGGGCGAGGGCCAACGTCCTGACTTTC.